This note documents a single T cell receptor (beta chain) sequence. Single viable CD3+CD4+CD8-CD45RO+ cells were sorted as the memory CD4+ T cells. After thawing, CD4+ T cells were positively selected. This sample was included in a study of memory CD4+ T cells and cytomegalovirus serostatus. Losses at the gene ends were 2 bases for V and 9 bases for J; bases not matched to a gene: 9. CDR1 SNHLY and CDR2 FYNNEI come from the germline V gene. The CDR3 totals 15 residues. Some clones are missing from TCRdb's copy, which holds only in-frame ones; the method was immunoSEQ multiplex PCR. This table has about 54,000 clones, around 78% appearing once.

The clonotype comes from an adult in good health and CMV-seronegative. Material: memory CD4+ T cells from blood. The J gene is TRBJ2-1, the V gene TRBV2; 8 bases map to TRBD2. This CDR3 reads CASSERREGHGEQFF. The DNA for the CDR3 is TGTGCCAGCAGTGAAAGACGGGAGGGCCATGGTGAGCAGTTCTTC.